The 20 T cell receptor beta chains in this list originate from one sample, sequenced in a study of memory CD8 T cells in hepatitis C reinfection. Libraries were prepared by immunoSEQ multiplex PCR; TCRdb keeps only in-frame clonotypes and omits some of them. Of over 50,000 clones detected, around nine tenths appear once; the ten largest clones hold around 1%. Time point specified: pre-reinfection, 55 to 20 weeks before reinfection detection. Sorted cells were sequenced directly ex vivo without any in vitro expansion. The sequencing input was naive CD8+ T cells sorted from blood. The receptors come from a man aged 18 to 29 with hepatitis C virus infection.

This clone was recorded only once. J is TRBJ2-7 and V is TRBV19, with 7 bases lining up with TRBD2. J was trimmed by 1 base and V by 3 bases; bases with no gene match: 3. CDR1 and CDR2 from the germline V gene are LNHDA and SQIVND (reference sequence). The CDR3 is 14 amino acids. The CDR3 DNA sequence: TGTGCCAGTAGTATCGCGGGAGCATCCTACGAGCAGTACTTC. Its translation: CASSIAGASYEQYF.

This chain joins TRBV2 and TRBJ1-3, with TRBD1 identical over 7 bases. The ends lost 3 bases at V and 6 bases at J; junction bases unmatched: 5. This CDR3 has 14 residues. The V gene's germline CDR1 is SNHLY and CDR2 FYNNEI. The chain's CDR3 is CASSEGQRKNTIYF. DNA for the CDR3: TGTGCCAGCAGTGAGGGACAGAGAAAAAACACCATATATTTT.

The chain carries TRBV7-9 and TRBJ1-2; perhaps TRBD1 as D (5 bases). This CDR3 is built from 13 residues. The ends were cut back, 4 bases at V and 10 bases at J, with 16 bases in the middle. Germline values: CDR1 SEHNR, CDR2 FQNEAQ (reference sequence). As DNA, the CDR3 is TGTGCCAGCAGCTCCTCTACTGACAGCCACTACACCTTC. As protein: CASSSSTDSHYTF.

The J gene is TRBJ2-7, the V gene TRBV9; 8 bases match TRBD2. Germline CDR1 SGDLS, CDR2 YYNGEE. With 2 bases clipped from V and 5 bases from J, the junction kept 3 bases outside the gene matches. This CDR3 comprises 13 residues. CDR3 residues: CASSVREDHEQYF. The CDR3 coding sequence is TGTGCCAGCAGCGTGCGGGAGGACCACGAGCAGTACTTC.

This chain connects TRBV4-1 to TRBJ2-1, with 7 positions matching TRBD2. Losses at the gene ends were 0 bases for V and 5 bases for J; bases not matched to a gene: 13. Germline assignment: CDR1 MGHRA and CDR2 YSYEKL. This CDR3 region has 18 residues. This CDR3 reads CASSQDDPSRDYHNEQFF. The CDR3 coding sequence is TGCGCCAGCAGCCAAGATGACCCATCCCGGGACTACCACAATGAGCAGTTCTTC.

The chain joins TRBV4-2 to TRBJ2-1, with D hard to call. The CDR3 has 15 residues. CDR1 and CDR2 (germline): LGHNA, YNFKEQ. V lost 0 bases to trimming and J lost 6 bases, with 12 bases between them. DNA for the CDR3: TGTGCCAGCAGCCAAGAGGCGTTAGCACCCAATGAGCAGTTCTTC. Its translation: CASSQEALAPNEQFF.

The DNA of the CDR3 is TGCGCCAGCAGCGAGTCTAGCGGGCTCACCGGGGAGCTGTTTTTT. This translates into CASSESSGLTGELFF. V usage is TRBV4-1 and J usage is TRBJ2-2; 8 bases map to TRBD2. The CDR3 runs 15 residues. The ends lost 5 bases at V and 4 bases at J; junction bases unmatched: 6. Per the germline V gene, CDR1 is MGHRA and CDR2 is YSYEKL.

V gene TRBV19 combines with J gene TRBJ1-5, with a weak D call TRBD1 (5 bases). Trimming cost V 2 bases and J 0 bases, with 17 bases left between them. The CDR3 runs to 18 residues. Germline CDR1 reads LNHDA; CDR2 reads SQIVND (reference sequence). The CDR3 DNA reads as TGTGCCAGTAGTATACTCCTATATGGGGCGGTTAGCAATCAGCCCCAGCATTTT. As protein: CASSILLYGAVSNQPQHF.

The chain recombines TRBV7-9 with TRBJ2-1; TRBD2 agrees at 7 bases. CDR3 size: 11 residues. Unmatched junction bases numbered 3, after V lost 7 bases and J lost 9 bases. CDR1 and CDR2 (germline): SEHNR, FQNEAQ (reference sequence). The CDR3 loop is CASTTGGEQFF. CDR3 in DNA: TGTGCCAGCACAACGGGAGGTGAGCAGTTCTTC.

The V and J genes are TRBV19 and TRBJ2-1, with TRBD2 matching 9 bases. V gave up 5 bases and J gave up 9 bases; unmatched junction bases: 11. This CDR3 has 15 residues. CDR1 LNHDA and CDR2 SQIVND come from the germline V gene (reference sequence). The CDR3: CASSPTSGPQSEQFF. The CDR3 DNA follows: TGTGCCAGTAGTCCCACTAGCGGGCCCCAAAGTGAGCAGTTCTTC.

The chain combines TRBV10-2 with TRBJ2-3, with 11 bases matching TRBD2. V was clipped by 4 bases and J by 5 bases; unmatched bases: 8. The V gene's germline CDR1 is WSHSY and CDR2 SAAADI. The CDR3 is 16 amino acids. The CDR3 spells CASSVIAGGREDTQYF. As DNA, the CDR3 is TGCGCCAGCAGTGTGATAGCGGGGGGGCGAGAAGATACGCAGTATTTT.

The count of this clone is one. The chain has TRBV7-9 and TRBJ2-7, with a possible D match to TRBD2 (7 bases). This CDR3 comprises 14 residues. CDR1 SEHNR and CDR2 FQNEAQ come from the germline V gene (reference sequence). The germline V and J ends were trimmed by 3 bases and 4 bases, with 13 bases remaining between them. CDR3 sequence (DNA): TGTGCCAGCAGCTTCTCGGGGGGCGCGTACGAGCAGTACGTC. It yields the protein CASSFSGGAYEQYV.

The chain carries TRBV27 and TRBJ2-2, with 8 bases that match TRBD1. Germline assignment: CDR1 MNHEY and CDR2 SMNVEV (reference sequence). The CDR3 extends over 15 amino acids. V gave up 3 bases and J gave up 2 bases; unmatched junction bases: 2. The CDR3, as DNA: TGTGCCAGCAGTTTCGGGACAGGAAACACCGGGGAGCTGTTTTTT. Protein sequence: CASSFGTGNTGELFF.

The chain has TRBV27 and TRBJ2-7; 8 bases match TRBD1. This CDR3 contains 15 residues. Unmatched junction bases numbered 13, after V lost 8 bases and J lost 4 bases. In germline, CDR1 is MNHEY, CDR2 SMNVEV (reference sequence). CDR3 sequence: CASALVGTGYYEQYF. The CDR3 nucleotides are TGTGCCAGCGCTCTAGTCGGGACAGGCTATTACGAGCAGTACTTC.

The rearrangement links TRBV27 to TRBJ2-1; no firm D call. This CDR3 has 12 amino acids. The V gene lost 4 bases and the J gene lost 5 bases, with 6 bases spanning the gap. Germline CDR1 reads MNHEY; CDR2 reads SMNVEV (reference sequence). Here the CDR3 reads CASSSFNNEQFF. CDR3 bases: TGTGCCAGCAGTTCGTTTAACAATGAGCAGTTCTTC.

V gene TRBV11-2 combines with J gene TRBJ2-3, with TRBD1 as a possible D gene (6 bases). Germline loops: CDR1 SGHAT, CDR2 FQNNGV. The CDR3 has 15 residues. V was cut by 6 bases and J by 2 bases, with 15 bases left in between. Here the CDR3 DNA reads TGTGCCAGCAGACAAATTGGGGACAACACAGATACGCAGTATTTT. Amino acids: CASRQIGDNTDTQYF.

In regard to this clone: An end of the junction differs from the germline gene, which may be a read error. The gene calls are TRBV19 and TRBJ1-1; D gene unclear. The germline CDR1 and CDR2 sequences are LNHDA and SQIVND (reference sequence). The CDR3 consists of 13 residues. This CDR3 reads CASRIGPGHEAFF. The CDR3 DNA sequence: TGTGCCAGTAGAATAGGCCCGGGTCATGAAGCTTTCTTT.

The V and J genes are TRBV15 and TRBJ1-3, with D hard to call. Trimming took off 0 bases at V and 11 bases at J, with 8 bases between the two ends. CDR3 length equals 12 residues. Germline values: CDR1 LNHNV, CDR2 YYDKDF (reference sequence). The CDR3 DNA reads as TGTGCCACCAGCAGAGAATCCCTTTCCATATATTTT. Translation gives CATSRESLSIYF. The whole variable domain, filled in from reference TRBV15 and TRBJ1-3, reads DAMVIQNPRYQVTQFGKPVTLSCSQTLNHNVMYWYQQKSSQAPKLLFHYYDKDFNNEADTPDNFQSRRPNTSFCFLDIRSPGLGDTAMYLCATSRESLSIYFGEGSWLTVV.

V gene TRBV5-1 combines with J gene TRBJ2-3; a possible D gene is TRBD2 (5 bases). This CDR3 is built from 12 residues. Germline loops: CDR1 SGHRS, CDR2 YFSETQ. Trimming took off 2 bases at V and 5 bases at J, with 6 bases between the two ends. CDR3 sequence reads: CASSFEGDTQYF. CDR3 nucleotides: TGCGCCAGCAGCTTTGAGGGAGATACGCAGTATTTT.

The V gene is TRBV4-1, the J gene TRBJ2-7; possibly TRBD1 for D (5 bases). V was cut by 1 base and J by 2 bases, with 9 bases left in between. Germline CDR1 MGHRA, CDR2 YSYEKL. The CDR3 is made up of 14 amino acids. CDR3 region: CASSQGAGPYEQYV. CDR3 coding DNA: TGCGCCAGCAGCCAAGGTGCAGGGCCCTACGAGCAGTACGTC.